A selection of T cell receptor beta chains follows, all from one sample in a study of cytomegalovirus exposure and HLA in healthy donors. Assay: immunoSEQ multiplex PCR; the TCRdb copy retains only in-frame clones and omits some. The sample contains 160,000 or so clones, roughly 79% of which appear only once. The sequenced sample consisted of PBMCs. These receptors all stem from a woman aged 45-65 years in good health and CMV-seronegative. Each CDR3 is given with its conserved first and last residue. D genes are given only for firm matches. The size field is filled for only some rows; it gives once, few, many or a size class.

J	size	D	V	CDR3	DNA
TRBJ1-1	.	.	TRBV12-5	CASGPPGGAGTEAFF	TGTGCTAGTGGCCCCCCCGGGGGGGCAGGGACTGAAGCTTTCTTT
TRBJ1-1	.	TRBD1	TRBV6-5	CASSLGRGQGSEAFF	TGTGCCAGCAGTTTAGGCCGTGGACAGGGCTCCGAAGCTTTCTTT
TRBJ1-4	.	.	TRBV19	CASSAKWTATNQKLFF	TGTGCCAGTAGTGCTAAATGGACAGCTACTAATCAAAAACTGTTTTTT
TRBJ2-7	.	.	TRBV25-1	CASSEWGGNYEQYF	TGTGCCAGCAGTGAATGGGGCGGTAACTACGAGCAGTACTTC
TRBJ2-6	.	.	TRBV6-1	CASKKGETNVLTF	TGTGCCAGCAAAAAAGGGGAAACCAACGTCCTGACTTTC
TRBJ1-1	medium-sized	.	TRBV14	CASSQSTRIGAFF	TGTGCCAGCAGCCAAAGCACGCGGATAGGAGCTTTCTTT
TRBJ1-5	once	.	TRBV7-2	CASSFGGAGQPQHF	TGTGCCAGCAGCTTTGGCGGGGCGGGTCAGCCCCAGCATTTT
TRBJ1-5	.	TRBD1	TRBV30	CAWSVAGTGLGQPQHF	TGTGCCTGGAGTGTGGCCGGGACAGGGTTAGGACAGCCCCAGCATTTT
TRBJ2-5	.	TRBD2	TRBV10-3	CAISGSGRVRETQYF	TGTGCCATCAGTGGAAGCGGGAGGGTTCGGGAGACCCAGTACTTC
TRBJ2-1	.	.	TRBV7-7	CASPGRKNNEQFF	TGTGCCAGCCCCGGCAGGAAGAACAATGAGCAGTTCTTC
TRBJ1-4	.	TRBD1	TRBV6-1	CASSWDRGEKLFF	TGTGCCAGCAGTTGGGACAGGGGGGAAAAACTGTTTTTT
TRBJ1-4	.	.	TRBV19	CASSIGGSNEKLFF	TGTGCCAGTAGTATCGGGGGGTCTAATGAAAAACTGTTTTTT
TRBJ2-3	few	TRBD2	TRBV30	CAWSLLAGPGTDTQYF	TGTGCCTGGAGCCTCCTAGCGGGCCCTGGGACAGATACGCAGTATTTT
TRBJ2-2	once	.	TRBV10-3	CAISGEAATGELFF	TGTGCCATCAGTGGGGAAGCGGCCACCGGGGAGCTGTTTTTT
TRBJ2-4	.	.	TRBV29-1	CSVAHPRRNIQYF	TGCAGCGTCGCCCACCCGAGGAGAAACATTCAGTACTTC
TRBJ2-5	.	.	TRBV5-6	CASSLWSPYGQETQYF	TGTGCCAGCAGCTTGTGGAGCCCATATGGGCAAGAGACCCAGTACTTC
TRBJ2-3	.	.	TRBV7-8	CASSLRPTRDTDTQYF	TGTGCCAGCAGCTTACGCCCGACAAGAGACACAGATACGCAGTATTTT
TRBJ2-7	.	.	TRBV7-9	CASSPGPEGEQYF	TGTGCCAGCAGTCCCGGACCCGAGGGCGAGCAGTACTTC
TRBJ2-5	.	.	TRBV10-3	CAISEGRAVVQEQYF	TGTGCCATCAGTGAGGGTCGGGCCGTAGTACAGGAGCAGTACTTC
TRBJ2-5	.	.	TRBV7-3	CASSSDNQETQYF	TGTGCCAGCAGCTCGGACAACCAAGAGACCCAGTACTTC
TRBJ2-3	.	.	TRBV6-6	CASSWVAGQSTDTQYF	TGTGCCAGCAGTTGGGTCGCGGGCCAGAGCACAGATACGCAGTATTTT
TRBJ2-2	.	TRBD2	TRBV2	CASSEGGSGRTGELFF	TGTGCCAGCAGTGAAGGAGGTAGCGGGAGGACCGGGGAGCTGTTTTTT
TRBJ2-2	.	.	TRBV28	CASTGRDRTGELFF	TGTGCCAGCACAGGTCGCGATAGGACCGGGGAGCTGTTTTTT
TRBJ2-7	.	TRBD2	TRBV10-3	CAITSGQPYEQYF	TGTGCCATCACTAGCGGCCAACCCTACGAGCAGTACTTC
TRBJ2-1	.	.	TRBV9	CASSPGAGVEQFF	TGTGCCAGCAGCCCTGGGGCAGGGGTTGAGCAGTTCTTC
TRBJ2-6	medium-sized	.	TRBV4-3	CASSQDLSSGANVLTF	TGCGCCAGCAGCCAAGATCTGAGCTCTGGGGCCAACGTCCTGACTTTC
TRBJ1-2	.	.	TRBV29-1	CSVDEVQERYGYTF	TGCAGCGTTGACGAGGTACAGGAACGCTATGGCTACACCTTC
TRBJ2-7	.	.	TRBV7-2	CASSLEVRAYEQYF	TGTGCCAGCAGCTTAGAGGTGCGGGCCTACGAGCAGTACTTC
TRBJ1-4	once	TRBD1	TRBV5-6	CASSPQGAREKLFF	TGTGCCAGCAGCCCTCAGGGGGCTAGGGAAAAACTGTTTTTT
TRBJ2-7	.	.	TRBV21-1	CASRPLMRLAGGSYEQYF	TGTGCCAGCAGGCCACTTATGAGACTAGCGGGGGGATCCTACGAGCAGTACTTC
TRBJ2-3	once	.	TRBV5-1	CASSFGTDTQYF	TGCGCCAGCAGTTTCGGCACAGATACGCAGTATTTT
TRBJ2-2	.	.	TRBV4-2	CASSPGTNTGELFF	TGTGCCAGCAGCCCAGGGACTAACACCGGGGAGCTGTTTTTT
TRBJ2-7	.	TRBD1	TRBV5-1	CASSKFDRAYEQYF	TGCGCCAGCAGCAAATTTGACAGGGCCTACGAGCAGTACTTC
TRBJ2-4	.	.	TRBV5-6	CASTLLGESKNIQYF	TGTGCCAGCACCCTTCTAGGAGAATCCAAAAACATTCAGTACTTC
TRBJ1-1	.	.	TRBV4-2	CASSQDTVTEAFF	TGTGCCAGCAGCCAAGATACAGTGACTGAAGCTTTCTTT
TRBJ1-1	.	.	TRBV5-1	CASSLSGISEAFF	TGCGCCAGCAGCTTGTCGGGTATCAGTGAAGCTTTCTTT
TRBJ2-7	.	TRBD2	TRBV28	CASSPIGTSGAYEQYF	TGTGCCAGCAGTCCAATTGGGACTAGCGGGGCCTACGAGCAGTACTTC
TRBJ2-5	.	.	TRBV4-3	CASSRGGASAETQYF	TGCGCCAGCAGCCGAGGCGGAGCCTCGGCGGAGACCCAGTACTTC
TRBJ1-5	.	TRBD1	TRBV23-1	CASSQPGQPNNQPQHF	TGCGCCAGCAGTCAACCGGGACAGCCTAACAATCAGCCCCAGCATTTT
TRBJ1-2	.	.	TRBV15	CATSRDRGGNYGYTF	TGTGCCACCAGCAGAGATCGGGGGGGAAACTATGGCTACACCTTC
TRBJ2-1	.	.	TRBV25-1	CASSLRVGSYNEQFF	TGTGCCAGCAGTTTACGGGTGGGCTCCTACAATGAGCAGTTCTTC
TRBJ1-1	.	.	TRBV6-5	CASSYRGTPGAFF	TGTGCCAGCAGTTACCGTGGAACGCCCGGGGCTTTCTTT